This T cell receptor beta chain was sequenced during a study of identical twins. This clonotype was seen only a few times. Its target is not known. Deletions cut 4 bases from V and 7 bases from J, with 16 bases between. This CDR3 spans 15 amino acids. The germline V gene encodes CDR1 SEHNR and CDR2 FQNEAQ (reference sequence). TCRdb analysed the 5' RACE reads with MiXCR anew, one entry per CDR3 protein. The sample lists under 1 million distinct CDR3 sequences, about 12% seen once, with roughly 1.5% in the top ten. Study-level points and caveats: Zero-insertion analyses were open to partial confounding by invariant MAIT and iNKT cells. With beta out-of-frame sequences, excess sharing by twins was weaker.

This sample also belongs to another study, concerning yellow fever vaccine responses in identical twins.

This TCR came from a woman aged 18-29 years in good health. Specimen: PBMCs. This chain uses TRBV7-9 with TRBJ1-4; TRBD1 might be the D (6 bases). CDR3 in amino acids: CASSSGTGQTEKLFF. DNA for the CDR3: TGTGCCAGCAGCTCGGGTACAGGGCAAACTGAAAAACTGTTTTTT.